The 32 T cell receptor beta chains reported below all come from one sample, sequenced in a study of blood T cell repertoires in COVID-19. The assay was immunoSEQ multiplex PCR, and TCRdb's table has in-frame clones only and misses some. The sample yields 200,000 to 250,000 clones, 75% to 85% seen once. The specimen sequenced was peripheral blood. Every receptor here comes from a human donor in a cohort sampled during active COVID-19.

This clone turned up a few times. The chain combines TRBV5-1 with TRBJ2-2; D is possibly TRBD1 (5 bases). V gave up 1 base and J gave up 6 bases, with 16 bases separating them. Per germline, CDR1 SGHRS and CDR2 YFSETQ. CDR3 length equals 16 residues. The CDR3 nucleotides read TGCGCCAGCAGCTTGTCAGGGTTCGGAAACGCCGGGGAGCTGTTTTTT. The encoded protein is CASSLSGFGNAGELFF.

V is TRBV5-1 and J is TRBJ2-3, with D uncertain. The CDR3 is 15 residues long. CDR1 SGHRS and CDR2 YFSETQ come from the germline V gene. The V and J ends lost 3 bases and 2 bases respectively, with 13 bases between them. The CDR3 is CASSSTAIHTDTQYF. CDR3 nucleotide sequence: TGCGCCAGCAGCTCGACTGCCATTCACACAGATACGCAGTATTTT.

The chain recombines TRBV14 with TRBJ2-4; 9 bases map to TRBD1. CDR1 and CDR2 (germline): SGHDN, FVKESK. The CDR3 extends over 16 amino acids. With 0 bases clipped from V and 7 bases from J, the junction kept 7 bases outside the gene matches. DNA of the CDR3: TGTGCCAGCAGCCAAGACGGGGGACAGGGTCGGAACATTCAGTACTTC. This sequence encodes CASSQDGGQGRNIQYF. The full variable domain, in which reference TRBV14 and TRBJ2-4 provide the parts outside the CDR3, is EAGVTQFPSHSVIEKGQTVTLRCDPISGHDNLYWYRRVMGKEIKFLLHFVKESKQDESGMPNNRFLAERTGGTYSTLKVQPAELEDSGVYFCASSQDGGQGRNIQYFGAGTRLSVL.

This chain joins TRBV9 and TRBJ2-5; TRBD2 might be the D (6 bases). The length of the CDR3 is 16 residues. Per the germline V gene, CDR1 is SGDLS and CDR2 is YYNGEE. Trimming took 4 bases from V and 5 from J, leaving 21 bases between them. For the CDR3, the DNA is TGTGCCAGCAGCCCCCCCTCCCGTGTAGCGGAGGAGACCCAGTACTTC. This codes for CASSPPSRVAEETQYF.

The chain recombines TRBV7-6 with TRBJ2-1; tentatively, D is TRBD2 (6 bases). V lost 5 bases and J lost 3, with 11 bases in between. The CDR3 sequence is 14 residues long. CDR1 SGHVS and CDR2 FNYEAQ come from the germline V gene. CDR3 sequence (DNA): TGTGCCAGCAGCGAGACTAGTAACTACAATGAGCAGTTCTTC. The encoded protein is CASSETSNYNEQFF.

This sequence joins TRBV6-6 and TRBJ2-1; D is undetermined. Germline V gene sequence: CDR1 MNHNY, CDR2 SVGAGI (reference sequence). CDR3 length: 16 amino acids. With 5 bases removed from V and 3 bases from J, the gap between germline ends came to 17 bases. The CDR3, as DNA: TGTGCCAGCAGTCGACTTTCTTCCGGAGTCTACAATGAGCAGTTCTTC. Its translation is CASSRLSSGVYNEQFF.

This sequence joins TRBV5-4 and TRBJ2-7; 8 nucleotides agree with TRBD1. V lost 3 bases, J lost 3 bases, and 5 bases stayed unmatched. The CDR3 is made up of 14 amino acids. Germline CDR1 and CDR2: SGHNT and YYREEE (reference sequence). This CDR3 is CASSSFDRGYEQYF. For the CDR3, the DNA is TGTGCCAGCAGCTCCTTCGACAGGGGCTACGAGCAGTACTTC.

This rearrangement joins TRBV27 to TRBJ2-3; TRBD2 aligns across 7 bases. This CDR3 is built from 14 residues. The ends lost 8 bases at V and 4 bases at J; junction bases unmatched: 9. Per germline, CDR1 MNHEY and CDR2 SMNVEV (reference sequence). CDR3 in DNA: TGTGCCAGCTCCGTGCGGGAGCCATCAGATACGCAGTATTTT. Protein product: CASSVREPSDTQYF.

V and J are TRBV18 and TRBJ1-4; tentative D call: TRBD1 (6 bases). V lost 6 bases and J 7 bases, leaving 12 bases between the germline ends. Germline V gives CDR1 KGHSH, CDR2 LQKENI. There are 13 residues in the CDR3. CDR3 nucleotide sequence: TGTGCCAGCTCTCCTGCCAGGGGTGAAAAACTGTTTTTT. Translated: CASSPARGEKLFF.

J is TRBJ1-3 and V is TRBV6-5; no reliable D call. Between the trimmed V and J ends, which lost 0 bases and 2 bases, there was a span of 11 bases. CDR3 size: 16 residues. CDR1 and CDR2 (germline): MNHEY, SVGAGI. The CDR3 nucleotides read TGTGCCAGCAGTTACTCAGCCGGCAGGACTGGAAACACCATATATTTT. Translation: CASSYSAGRTGNTIYF.

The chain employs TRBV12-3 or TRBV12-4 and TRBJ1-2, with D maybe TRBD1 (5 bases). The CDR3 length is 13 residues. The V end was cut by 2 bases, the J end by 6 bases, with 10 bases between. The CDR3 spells CASSLTRAHGYTF. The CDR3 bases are TGTGCCAGCAGTTTAACCAGGGCACATGGCTACACCTTC.

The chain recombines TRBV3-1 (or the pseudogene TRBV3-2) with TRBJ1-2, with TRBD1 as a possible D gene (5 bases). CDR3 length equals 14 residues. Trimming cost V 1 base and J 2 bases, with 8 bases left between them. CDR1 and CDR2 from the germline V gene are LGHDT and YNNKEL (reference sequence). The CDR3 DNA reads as TGTGCCAGCAGCCAAGGGTCAGGGAACTATGGCTACACCTTC. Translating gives CASSQGSGNYGYTF.

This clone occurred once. The CDR3 bases are TGCAGCGTTGCGGAGCTGATTTACAATGAGCAGTTCTTC. Amino acids: CSVAELIYNEQFF. V is TRBV29-1 and J is TRBJ2-1; no clear D gene. Per the germline V gene, CDR1 is SQVTM and CDR2 is ANQGSEA. Trimming removed 4 bases at V and 4 bases at J, with 11 bases between. The CDR3 extends over 13 amino acids.

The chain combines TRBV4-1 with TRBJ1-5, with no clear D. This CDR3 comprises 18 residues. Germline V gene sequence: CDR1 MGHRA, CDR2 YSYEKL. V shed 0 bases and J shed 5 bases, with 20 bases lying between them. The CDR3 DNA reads TGCGCCAGCAGCCAAGAATTTAGGGTGGTCGGGAGACATCAGCCCCAGCATTTT. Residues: CASSQEFRVVGRHQPQHF.

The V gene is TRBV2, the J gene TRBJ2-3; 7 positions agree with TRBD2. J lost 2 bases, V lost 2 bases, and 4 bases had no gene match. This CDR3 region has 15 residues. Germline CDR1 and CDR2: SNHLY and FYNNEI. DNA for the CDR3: TGTGCCAGCAGTGAAACGGGACTATCCACAGATACGCAGTATTTT. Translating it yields CASSETGLSTDTQYF. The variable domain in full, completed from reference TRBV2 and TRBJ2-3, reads EPEVTQTPSHQVTQMGQEVILRCVPISNHLYFYWYRQILGQKVEFLVSFYNNEISEKSEIFDDQFSVERPDGSNFTLKIRSTKLEDSAMYFCASSETGLSTDTQYFGPGTRLTVL.

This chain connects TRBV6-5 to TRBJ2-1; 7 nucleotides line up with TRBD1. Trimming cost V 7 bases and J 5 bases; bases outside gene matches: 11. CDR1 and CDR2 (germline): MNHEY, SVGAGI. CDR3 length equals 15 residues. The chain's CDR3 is CASIRNRDRDNEQFF. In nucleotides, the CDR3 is TGTGCCAGCATTAGAAACCGGGACAGAGACAATGAGCAGTTCTTC.

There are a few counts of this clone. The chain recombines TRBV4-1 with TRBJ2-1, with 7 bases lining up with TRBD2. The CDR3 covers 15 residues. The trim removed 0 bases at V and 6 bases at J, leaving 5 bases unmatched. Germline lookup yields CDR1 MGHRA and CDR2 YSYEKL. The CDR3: CASSQEREKRNEQFF. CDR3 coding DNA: TGCGCCAGCAGCCAAGAGCGGGAGAAACGCAATGAGCAGTTCTTC.

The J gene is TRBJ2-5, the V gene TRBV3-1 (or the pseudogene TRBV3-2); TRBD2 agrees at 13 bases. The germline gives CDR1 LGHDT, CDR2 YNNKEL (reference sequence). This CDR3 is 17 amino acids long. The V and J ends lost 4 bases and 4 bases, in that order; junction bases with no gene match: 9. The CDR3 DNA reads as TGTGCCAGCAGCCTACTCGGACTAGCGGGAGCTTCAGAGACCCAGTACTTC. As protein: CASSLLGLAGASETQYF.

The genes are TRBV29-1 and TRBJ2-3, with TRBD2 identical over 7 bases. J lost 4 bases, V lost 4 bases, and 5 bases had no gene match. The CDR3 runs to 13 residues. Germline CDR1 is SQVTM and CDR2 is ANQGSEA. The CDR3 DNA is TGCAGCGTTGCAGGCGGGAGTCCAGATACGCAGTATTTT. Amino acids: CSVAGGSPDTQYF.

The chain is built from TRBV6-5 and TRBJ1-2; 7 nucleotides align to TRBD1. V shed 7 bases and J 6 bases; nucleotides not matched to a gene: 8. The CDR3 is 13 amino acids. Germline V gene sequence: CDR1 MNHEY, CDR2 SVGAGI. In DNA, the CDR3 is TGTGCCAGCAAGAAGACAGGGATCAATGGCTACACCTTC. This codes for CASKKTGINGYTF.

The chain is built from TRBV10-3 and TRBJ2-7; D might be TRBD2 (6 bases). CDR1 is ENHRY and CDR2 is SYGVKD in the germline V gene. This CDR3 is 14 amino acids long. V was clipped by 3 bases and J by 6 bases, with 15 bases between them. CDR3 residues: CAISDSRRGGEQYF. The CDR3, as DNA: TGTGCCATCAGTGACTCCCGGCGGGGCGGCGAGCAGTACTTC.

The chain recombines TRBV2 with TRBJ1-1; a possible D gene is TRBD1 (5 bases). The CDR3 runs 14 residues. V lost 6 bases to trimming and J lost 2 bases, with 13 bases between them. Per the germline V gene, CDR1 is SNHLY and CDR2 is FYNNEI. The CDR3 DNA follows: TGTGCCAGCAGGGCTACAGGCGCCAACACTGAAGCTTTCTTT. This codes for CASRATGANTEAFF.

CDR3: CASSLISGRGRETQYF. The CDR3 nucleotides are TGTGCCAGCAGCCTGATAAGCGGGAGGGGACGAGAGACCCAGTACTTC. The chain recombines TRBV3-1 (or the pseudogene TRBV3-2) with TRBJ2-5; TRBD2 agrees at 10 bases. Germline-derived CDR1 and CDR2 are LGHDT and YNNKEL (reference sequence). Unmatched junction bases numbered 9, after V lost 4 bases and J lost 4 bases. This CDR3 region has 16 residues.

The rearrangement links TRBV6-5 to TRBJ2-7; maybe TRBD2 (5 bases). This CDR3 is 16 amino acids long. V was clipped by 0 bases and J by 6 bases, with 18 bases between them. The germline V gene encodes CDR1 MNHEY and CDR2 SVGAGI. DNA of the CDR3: TGTGCCAGCAGTTACTCTGGTAATGGGAGAGCTCGCGAGCAGTACTTC. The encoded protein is CASSYSGNGRAREQYF.

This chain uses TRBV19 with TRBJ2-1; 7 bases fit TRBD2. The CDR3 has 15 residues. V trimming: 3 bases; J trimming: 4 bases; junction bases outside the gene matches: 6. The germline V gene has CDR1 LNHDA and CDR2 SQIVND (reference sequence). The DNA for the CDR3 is TGTGCCAGTAGTATTGCCAGCGGGGAATACAATGAGCAGTTCTTC. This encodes CASSIASGEYNEQFF.

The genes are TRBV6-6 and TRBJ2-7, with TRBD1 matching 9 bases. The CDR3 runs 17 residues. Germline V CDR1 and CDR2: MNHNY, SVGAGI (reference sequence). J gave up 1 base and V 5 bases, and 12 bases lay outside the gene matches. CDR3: CASSQETGTGFSYEQYF. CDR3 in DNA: TGTGCCAGCAGTCAGGAAACCGGGACAGGGTTTTCCTACGAGCAGTACTTC.

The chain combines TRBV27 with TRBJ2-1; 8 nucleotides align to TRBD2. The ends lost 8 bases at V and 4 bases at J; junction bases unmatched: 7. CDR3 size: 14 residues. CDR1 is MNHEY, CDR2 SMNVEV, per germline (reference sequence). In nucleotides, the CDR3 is TGTGCCAGCCAACTGGCGGGAGGATACAATGAGCAGTTCTTC. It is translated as CASQLAGGYNEQFF.

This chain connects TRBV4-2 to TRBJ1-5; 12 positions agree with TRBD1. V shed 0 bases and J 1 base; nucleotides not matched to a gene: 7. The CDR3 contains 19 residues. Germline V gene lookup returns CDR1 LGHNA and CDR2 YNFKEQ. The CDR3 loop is CASSQDRGQGAMSNQPQHF. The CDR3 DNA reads TGTGCCAGCAGCCAAGATAGGGGACAGGGGGCGATGAGCAATCAGCCCCAGCATTTT.

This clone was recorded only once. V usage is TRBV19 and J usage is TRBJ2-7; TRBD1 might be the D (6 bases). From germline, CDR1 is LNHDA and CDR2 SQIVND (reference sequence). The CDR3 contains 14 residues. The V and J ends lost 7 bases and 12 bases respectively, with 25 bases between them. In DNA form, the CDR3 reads TGTGCCAGTACTGACAGGCCGGGACAACTAATACGGTACTTC. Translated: CASTDRPGQLIRYF.

The CDR3 DNA follows: TGTGCCAGCTCCTTGCAGGGAGGGCCTGGAAACACCATATATTTT. Protein sequence: CASSLQGGPGNTIYF. The V call is TRBV18, the J call TRBJ1-3, with D possibly TRBD1 on 5 matching bases. Germline values: CDR1 KGHSH, CDR2 LQKENI. The CDR3 is 15 amino acids. The ends were cut back, 6 bases at V and 2 bases at J, with 14 bases in the middle.

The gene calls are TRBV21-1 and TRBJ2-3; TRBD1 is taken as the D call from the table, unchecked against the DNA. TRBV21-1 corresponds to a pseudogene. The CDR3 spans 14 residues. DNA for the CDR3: TGTGCCAGCAGCAATCAGGGCCTCGACGATACGCAGTATTTT. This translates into CASSNQGLDDTQYF.

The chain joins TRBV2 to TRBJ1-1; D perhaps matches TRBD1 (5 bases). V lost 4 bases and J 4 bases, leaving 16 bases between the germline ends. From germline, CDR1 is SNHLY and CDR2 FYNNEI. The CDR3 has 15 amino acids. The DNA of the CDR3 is TGTGCCAGCAGTGTGTTGGAGGGGCGCGGCACTGAAGCTTTCTTT. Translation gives CASSVLEGRGTEAFF.